This TCR beta chain was observed in a study of blood T cell repertoires in COVID-19. Overall study context: Both acute and convalescent COVID-19 samples were obtained from the United States, Italy and Spain.

Trimming removed 3 bases at V and 0 bases at J, with 13 bases between. CDR3 size: 16 residues. The germline V gene encodes CDR1 SGHRS and CDR2 YFSETQ. Participants came from roughly 23 US areas, aged about 18 to 89 years. Participant reports of clinical history set cohort assignment. TCRdb keeps only in-frame clones here, not all; method: immunoSEQ multiplex PCR. The sample holds about 230,000 clones, around 88% seen once. V is TRBV5-1 and J is TRBJ2-1; D not resolved. This receptor was taken from a woman aged 40 to 49 with acute COVID-19. Source material: PBMCs or T cells enriched from blood (not recorded which). The CDR3 bases are TGCGCCAGCAGCTCTAAGCTCCAAAGCTCCTACAATGAGCAGTTCTTC. Its protein product is CASSSKLQSSYNEQFF.